A single sample is the source of the 26 T cell receptor beta chains below, sequenced in a study of T cells in localized non-small cell lung cancer. Sequencing used immunoSEQ multiplex PCR; TCRdb keeps in-frame clones, though not all of them. The repertoire consists of about 41,000 clones, with 65% to 90% occurring once and the leading ten covering approximately 7.8%. Material: PBMCs, obtained before any cancer treatment. All receptors derive from a man between 40 and 70 years old with stage II lung adenocarcinoma.

The CDR3 here is CASSVGRSSYEQYF. CDR3 DNA sequence: TGTGCCAGCAGCGTAGGCCGGAGCTCCTACGAGCAGTACTTC. The rearrangement uses TRBV9 and TRBJ2-7; D unclear. Germline V gives CDR1 SGDLS, CDR2 YYNGEE. V shed 0 bases and J shed 0 bases, with 7 bases lying between them. CDR3 length: 14 residues.

This clone appeared once. The CDR3 coding sequence is TGTGCCAGCTCACCACCGGAGGGTTCCGGTAGGTTCGCGCAGTACTTC. Its translation is CASSPPEGSGRFAQYF. The V and J genes are TRBV18 and TRBJ2-7; D might be TRBD2 (6 bases). V was cut by 0 bases and J by 9 bases, with 21 bases left in between. Germline loops: CDR1 KGHSH, CDR2 LQKENI. The length of the CDR3 is 16 residues.

This clone was picked up a small number of times. V usage is TRBV6-5 and J usage is TRBJ1-1; no clear D gene. From germline, CDR1 is MNHEY and CDR2 SVGAGI. The V end was cut by 6 bases, the J end by 6 bases, with 17 bases between. This CDR3 region has 14 residues. The CDR3 DNA reads as TGTGCCAGCAGAAACGGGAGAGGCGGTCCTGAAGCTTTCTTT. It specifies CASRNGRGGPEAFF.

The chain combines TRBV10-3 with TRBJ1-2, with D possibly TRBD1 on 5 matching bases. This CDR3 has 14 amino acids. Germline V gene data show CDR1 as ENHRY and CDR2 as SYGVKD. With 6 bases removed from V and 3 bases from J, the gap between germline ends came to 14 bases. The CDR3 is CAISYSGTDYGYTF. In DNA form, the CDR3 reads TGTGCCATCAGCTACTCCGGGACGGACTATGGCTACACCTTC.

The chain joins TRBV7-6 to TRBJ2-1; 8 positions match TRBD2. CDR3 size: 14 residues. Germline CDR1 reads SGHVS; CDR2 reads FNYEAQ. The J segment lost 9 bases and the V segment lost 5 bases, leaving 9 bases of the junction unmatched. CDR3 in amino acids: CASSVRGGSGEQFF. The CDR3 DNA sequence: TGTGCCAGCAGCGTTCGGGGGGGGAGTGGTGAGCAGTTCTTC.

The chain links TRBV11-1 to TRBJ2-5; 7 bases agree with TRBD1. This CDR3 has 15 amino acids. Germline trimming cut 0 bases from V and 5 bases from J; bases unmatched to any gene: 6. Germline V gives CDR1 SGHAT, CDR2 FQDESV (reference sequence). The CDR3 loop is CASSLAPGQMETQYF. Here the CDR3 DNA reads TGTGCCAGCAGCTTAGCCCCGGGACAGATGGAGACCCAGTACTTC.

A few counts support this clone. This chain joins TRBV5-1 and TRBJ2-3; D uncertain. V was pared by 0 bases and J by 0 bases, with 11 bases between. The CDR3 contains 16 residues. Germline assignment: CDR1 SGHRS and CDR2 YFSETQ. CDR3 DNA: TGCGCCAGCAGCTTGGATGACCCTGCTAGCACAGATACGCAGTATTTT. This sequence encodes CASSLDDPASTDTQYF.

The chain recombines TRBV10-3 with TRBJ2-7, with D uncertain. Germline assignment: CDR1 ENHRY and CDR2 SYGVKD. Trimming took off 0 bases at V and 3 bases at J, with 6 bases between the two ends. This CDR3 has 13 residues. CDR3 loop: CAISESAGYEQYF. The DNA of the CDR3 is TGTGCCATCAGTGAGTCGGCAGGCTACGAGCAGTACTTC.

The rearrangement joins TRBV14 to TRBJ2-3; D is perhaps TRBD1 or TRBD2 (6 bases each). This CDR3 comprises 15 residues. Germline V gene data show CDR1 as SGHDN and CDR2 as FVKESK. Trimming took 1 base from V and 3 from J, leaving 11 bases between them. CDR3 loop: CASSQVGGLTDTQYF. The CDR3 nucleotides read TGTGCCAGCAGCCAAGTAGGGGGGCTTACAGATACGCAGTATTTT. Together with reference TRBV14 and TRBJ2-3, the CDR3 gives the full variable domain: EAGVTQFPSHSVIEKGQTVTLRCDPISGHDNLYWYRRVMGKEIKFLLHFVKESKQDESGMPNNRFLAERTGGTYSTLKVQPAELEDSGVYFCASSQVGGLTDTQYFGPGTRLTVL.

The V and J genes are TRBV6-1 and TRBJ1-2; D might be TRBD1 (6 bases). The CDR3 contains 13 residues. V gave up 3 bases and J gave up 6 bases, with 11 bases separating them. Per germline, CDR1 MNHNS and CDR2 SASEGT. DNA for the CDR3: TGTGCCAGCAGTGACCTCAGGGGAGATGGCTACACCTTC. This sequence encodes CASSDLRGDGYTF.

This clone was seen just once. This rearrangement joins TRBV2 to TRBJ1-4, with D unresolved. Trimming cost V 7 bases and J 7 bases, with 7 bases left between them. This CDR3 has 11 amino acids. From germline, CDR1 is SNHLY and CDR2 FYNNEI. The CDR3 DNA sequence: TGTGCCAGCACCCGAAGTGAAAAACTGTTTTTT. Translation gives CASTRSEKLFF.

The V call is TRBV5-1, the J call TRBJ2-7; the match to TRBD1 covers 10 bases. The V and J ends lost 6 bases and 6 bases, in that order; junction bases with no gene match: 6. This CDR3 is built from 13 residues. Germline CDR1 is SGHRS and CDR2 is YFSETQ. The CDR3: CASNPGQGTEQYF. The CDR3 DNA reads TGCGCCAGCAACCCGGGACAGGGGACCGAGCAGTACTTC. Full variable domain (missing parts from reference TRBV5-1 and TRBJ2-7): KAGVTQTPRYLIKTRGQQVTLSCSPISGHRSVSWYQQTPGQGLQFLFEYFSETQRNKGNFPGRFSGRQFSNSRSEMNVSTLELGDSALYLCASNPGQGTEQYFGPGTRLTVT.

This clone occurred once. CDR3 in DNA: TGTGCCAGCTCTCCGCGCCCAGGACAGGGGGCCTCTAATTCACCCCTCCACTTT. Its protein product is CASSPRPGQGASNSPLHF. This chain connects TRBV18 to TRBJ1-6; 11 nucleotides align to TRBD1. The CDR3 runs 18 residues. Germline CDR1 KGHSH, CDR2 LQKENI. Trimming cost V 6 bases and J 6 bases; bases outside gene matches: 13.

The chain is built from TRBV16 and TRBJ2-7; D is tentatively TRBD1 or TRBD2 (5 bases each). Trimming shortened V by 4 bases and J by 7 bases, and 20 bases separated the two germline ends. The V gene's germline CDR1 is KGHSY and CDR2 FQNENV. The CDR3 has 15 amino acids. The CDR3 DNA is TGTGCCAGCAGCCTCTTCGGGACCAACGCCCATGAGCAGTACTTC. This codes for CASSLFGTNAHEQYF.

The chain uses TRBV4-1 and TRBJ1-3, with 8 bases fitting TRBD1. This CDR3 has 14 residues. Germline V gene lookup returns CDR1 MGHRA and CDR2 YSYEKL. V was pared by 4 bases and J by 3 bases, with 2 bases of the junction left unmatched. Written as DNA, the CDR3 is TGCGCCAGCAGCCCGACAGGGGTTGGAAACACCATATATTTT. Translating gives CASSPTGVGNTIYF.

The genes are TRBV20-1 and TRBJ2-4, with a tentative D call TRBD1 (6 bases). The CDR3 covers 10 residues. The ends were cut back, 4 bases at V and 8 bases at J, with 6 bases in the middle. Germline V gene data show CDR1 as DFQATT and CDR2 as SNEGSKA (reference sequence). CDR3 protein: CSAKGDIQYF. The CDR3 DNA sequence: TGCAGTGCTAAGGGGGACATTCAGTACTTC.

The chain recombines TRBV2 with TRBJ2-3, with D tentatively TRBD2 (6 bases). Germline CDR1 SNHLY, CDR2 FYNNEI. CDR3 length equals 14 residues. Between the trimmed V and J ends, which lost 8 bases and 8 bases, there was a span of 20 bases. CDR3 region: CASQTRLSSGTQYF. The CDR3 DNA is TGTGCCAGCCAGACTAGACTGTCTTCTGGTACGCAGTATTTT.

The rearrangement joins TRBV5-6 to TRBJ2-7; D gene ambiguous. The CDR3 sequence is 13 residues long. The V and J ends lost 1 base and 7 bases respectively, with 12 bases between them. Germline V gene sequence: CDR1 SGHDT, CDR2 YYEEEE. CDR3 in DNA: TGTGCCAGCAGCTTGTACCGAGGTTCAGAGCAGTACTTC. It specifies CASSLYRGSEQYF.

The rearrangement links TRBV29-1 to TRBJ2-5, with D unresolved. Germline-derived CDR1 and CDR2 are SQVTM and ANQGSEA. V was cut by 5 bases and J by 5 bases, with 12 bases left in between. CDR3 size: 12 residues. The CDR3 here is CSVKGFVETQYF. The CDR3 DNA reads TGCAGCGTTAAAGGTTTCGTCGAGACCCAGTACTTC.

This clone was found once. The chain combines TRBV20-1 with TRBJ2-1; unclear D gene. The V end was cut by 1 base, the J end by 7 bases, with 5 bases between. The CDR3 sequence is 11 residues long. CDR1 and CDR2 from the germline V gene are DFQATT and SNEGSKA (reference sequence). The chain's CDR3 is CSARVNNEQFF. The CDR3 DNA reads TGCAGTGCTAGAGTGAATAATGAGCAGTTCTTC.

The chain has TRBV19 and TRBJ1-1, with 10 bases fitting TRBD1. CDR1 and CDR2 from the germline V gene are LNHDA and SQIVND (reference sequence). Losses at the gene ends were 4 bases for V and 4 bases for J; bases not matched to a gene: 9. The CDR3 has 16 amino acids. CDR3 coding DNA: TGTGCCAGTAGTACCCGACAGGGGGCAATACGCACTGAAGCTTTCTTT. Its protein is CASSTRQGAIRTEAFF.

The sample holds one count of this clone. The rearrangement joins TRBV9 to TRBJ1-4, with D hard to call. The CDR3 extends over 14 amino acids. The germline CDR1 and CDR2 sequences are SGDLS and YYNGEE. Trimming removed 4 bases at V and 3 bases at J, with 10 bases between. As DNA, the CDR3 is TGTGCCAGCAGCCTCCTGGGGTCTAATGAAAAACTGTTTTTT. It translates to CASSLLGSNEKLFF.

The chain employs TRBV23-1 and TRBJ1-4; D uncertain. TRBV23-1 is recorded as an ORF, its role being uncertain. CDR3 length: 13 amino acids. Trimming shortened V by 0 bases and J by 3 bases, and 2 bases separated the two germline ends. In nucleotides, the CDR3 is TGCGCCAGCAGTCAATCATCTAATGAAAAACTGTTTTTT. Its translation: CASSQSSNEKLFF.

This chain joins TRBV7-9 and TRBJ2-2; TRBD1 matches 8 bases. There are 14 residues in the CDR3. CDR1 is SEHNR, CDR2 FQNEAQ, per germline (reference sequence). V lost 6 bases, J lost 6 bases, and 6 bases stayed unmatched. Here the CDR3 reads CASRQTGGPGELFF. CDR3 coding DNA: TGTGCCAGCAGACAAACAGGGGGTCCCGGGGAGCTGTTTTTT.

This clone came up once. This chain connects TRBV6-5 to TRBJ1-5; D is perhaps TRBD1 (6 bases). The V end was cut by 2 bases, the J end by 4 bases, with 15 bases between. Germline CDR1 MNHEY, CDR2 SVGAGI. The CDR3 spans 16 residues. The CDR3 DNA is TGTGCCAGCAGTTACCCTACAGGGAGGGGAAATCAGCCCCAGCATTTT. This codes for CASSYPTGRGNQPQHF.

The rearrangement links TRBV4-1 to TRBJ2-1; 7 bases fit TRBD2. Trimming removed 4 bases from V and 7 bases from J; junction bases left unmatched: 10. The CDR3 is 15 amino acids. CDR1 is MGHRA and CDR2 is YSYEKL in the germline V gene. The CDR3 region has the DNA TGCGCCAGCAGCCCCCCGGGGAGGGCGAGTAATGAGCAGTTCTTC. Protein sequence: CASSPPGRASNEQFF.